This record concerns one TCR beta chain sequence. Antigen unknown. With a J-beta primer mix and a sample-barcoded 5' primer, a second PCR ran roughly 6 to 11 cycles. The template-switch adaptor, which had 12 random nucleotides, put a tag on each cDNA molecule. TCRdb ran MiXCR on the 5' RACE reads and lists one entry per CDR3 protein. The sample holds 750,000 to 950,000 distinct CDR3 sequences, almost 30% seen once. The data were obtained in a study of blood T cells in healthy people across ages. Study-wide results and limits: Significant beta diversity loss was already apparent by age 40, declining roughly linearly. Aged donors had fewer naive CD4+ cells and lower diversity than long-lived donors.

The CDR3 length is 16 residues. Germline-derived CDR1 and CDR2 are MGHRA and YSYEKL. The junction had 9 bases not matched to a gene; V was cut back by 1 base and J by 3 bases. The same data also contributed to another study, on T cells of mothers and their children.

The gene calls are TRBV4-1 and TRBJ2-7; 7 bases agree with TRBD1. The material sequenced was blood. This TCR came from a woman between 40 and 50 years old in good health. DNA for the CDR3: TGCGCCAGCAGCCAAGTTTCCTTACAGGGGTTCTACGAGCAGTACTTC. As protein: CASSQVSLQGFYEQYF.